This entry concerns a single TCR beta chain. The data stem from a study of blood T cell repertoires in COVID-19. The wider study: Donors in the United States, Italy and Spain gave samples during acute or convalescent COVID-19. T cells, B-cell-depleted T cells, or PBMCs provided the cDNA or gDNA that served as material.

V was cut by 5 bases and J by 3 bases, with 17 bases left in between. Germline CDR1 is PRHDT and CDR2 is FYEKMQ (reference sequence). The CDR3 covers 15 residues. As processed by the authors: Estimates of nucleated cell counts were drawn from the amplification of reference gene primers. The protocol was immunoSEQ multiplex PCR, while the TCRdb copy is restricted to in-frame clones and leaves out a portion. The DNA was the basis for D and trimming; V, J and clone size are from that table. The sample includes about 67,000 clones, 79% of them seen just once. Sample: peripheral blood. This receptor was taken from an older woman with acute or convalescent COVID-19. The rearrangement joins TRBV13 to TRBJ2-7; D perhaps matches TRBD2 (5 bases). The CDR3 DNA reads TGTGCCAGCAGCCTGGGGTGGAGGCCGAGCTACGAGCAGTACTTC. Its protein is CASSLGWRPSYEQYF.